Presented here are 25 T cell receptor beta chains from one specimen sequenced in a study of CD8 T cells in ankylosing spondylitis. Notes on the study in general: Seemingly characteristic of ankylosing spondylitis blood was a TCR beta motif consisting of roughly 8 highly homologous variants.

Antigen specificity for these receptors is unknown. TCRdb itself ran the 5' RACE reads through MiXCR, one entry per CDR3 protein. The sample lists 750,000 to 850,000 distinct CDR3 sequences; 12% were seen once. The sample consisted of blood, either unsorted or a sorted T cell fraction (not recorded which). The receptors derive from a male donor with ankylosing spondylitis.

V and J are TRBV5-4 and TRBJ2-3; D possibly corresponds to TRBD2 (5 bases). The CDR3 spans 15 residues. Germline lookup yields CDR1 SGHNT and CDR2 YYREEE (reference sequence). V was pared by 3 bases and J by 3 bases, with 14 bases between. CDR3 sequence: CASSSTTTRTDTQYF. CDR3 nucleotide sequence: TGTGCCAGCAGCTCGACTACGACGAGGACAGATACGCAGTATTTT.

The J gene is TRBJ1-3, the V gene TRBV7-9, with D possibly being TRBD1 (6 bases). V lost 3 bases, J lost 0 bases, and 9 bases lay in between. The germline V gene encodes CDR1 SEHNR and CDR2 FQNEAQ (reference sequence). This CDR3 is built from 15 residues. CDR3: CASSFGQLSGNTIYF. As DNA, the CDR3 is TGTGCCAGCAGCTTCGGACAGCTCTCTGGAAACACCATATATTTT.

The chain recombines TRBV20-1 with TRBJ2-1; 11 bases map to TRBD2. Germline CDR1 DFQATT, CDR2 SNEGSKA (reference sequence). The V gene end was trimmed by 6 bases and the J gene end by 7 bases; junction bases not matched to a gene: 11. This CDR3 comprises 15 residues. CDR3 sequence (DNA): TGCAGTGCAACCACCCTAGCGGGAGGTGGAAATGAGCAGTTCTTC. Encoded protein: CSATTLAGGGNEQFF.

In this sample, this clonotype turned up many times. The chain combines TRBV12-3 or TRBV12-4 with TRBJ1-5; no clear D. CDR3 size: 14 residues. V was cut by 5 bases and J by 0 bases, with 8 bases left in between. The CDR3 reads CASSKLNSNQPQHF. DNA for the CDR3: TGTGCCAGCAGTAAGTTGAATAGCAATCAGCCCCAGCATTTT.

This clonotype was seen a handful of times. The gene calls are TRBV20-1 and TRBJ2-5; TRBD2 is a possible D gene (5 bases). The germline V gene has CDR1 DFQATT and CDR2 SNEGSKA (reference sequence). The CDR3 contains 14 residues. The V end was cut by 0 bases, the J end by 4 bases, with 12 bases between. This CDR3 is CSARDWASRETQYF. CDR3 in DNA: TGCAGTGCTAGAGATTGGGCTAGCAGAGAGACCCAGTACTTC.

This clonotype turned up a few times. The rearrangement uses TRBV4-2 and TRBJ2-3, with TRBD1 as a possible D gene (5 bases). This CDR3 is built from 15 residues. The V end lost 1 base, the J end lost 3 bases, and 11 bases lay between the germline ends. Germline CDR1 and CDR2: LGHNA and YNFKEQ. The DNA for the CDR3 is TGTGCCAGCAGCCAAGCAGGGTTATCGACAGATACGCAGTATTTT. This translates into CASSQAGLSTDTQYF.

About this clonotype itself: This may be a read error: a much more frequent sequence differs by one nucleotide. This likely comes from a read error, as the CDR3 has no conserved phenylalanine or tryptophan at its end. The chain is built from TRBV12-3 or TRBV12-4 and TRBJ1-6; 7 nucleotides align to TRBD1. The V gene end was trimmed by 6 bases and the J gene end by 10 bases; junction bases not matched to a gene: 9. This CDR3 has 14 amino acids. The CDR3 nucleotides are TGTGCCAGCAGAACAGACCAGGGACAGTCACCCCTCCACTCT. Translating gives CASRTDQGQSPLHS.

This clonotype occurred a few times. This chain joins TRBV6-1 and TRBJ1-2; possibly TRBD1 for D (5 bases). Germline V gene sequence: CDR1 MNHNS, CDR2 SASEGT. Deletions cut 6 bases from V and 5 bases from J, with 13 bases between. The CDR3 covers 13 residues. CDR3 nucleotides: TGTGCCAGCAGGCAATCCGGGGGGTATGGCTACACCTTC. This sequence encodes CASRQSGGYGYTF.

This clonotype was counted ten times or more. The rearrangement uses TRBV20-1 and TRBJ2-7; D tentatively fits TRBD1 or TRBD2 (6 bases each). Germline V gives CDR1 DFQATT, CDR2 SNEGSKA (reference sequence). V was shortened by 6 bases and J by 0 bases, with 15 bases between the two germline ends. The CDR3 loop spans 14 amino acids. The CDR3 region is CSARGGTLSYEQYF. The CDR3 DNA reads as TGCAGTGCCAGGGGCGGGACTCTCTCCTACGAGCAGTACTTC.

The sample holds a few counts of this clonotype. The chain is built from TRBV4-3 and TRBJ2-1; D remains ambiguous. From germline, CDR1 is LGHNA and CDR2 YSLEER. The CDR3 length is 18 residues. V dropped 0 bases and J dropped 0 bases, with 15 bases sitting between them. The CDR3 spells CASSQDLSSRISYNEQFF. The CDR3, as DNA: TGCGCCAGCAGCCAAGATTTGAGTAGTCGCATCTCCTACAATGAGCAGTTCTTC.

The chain has TRBV24-1 and TRBJ2-2, with 12 bases identical to TRBD1. V was clipped by 7 bases and J by 4 bases; unmatched bases: 0. There are 14 residues in the CDR3. Germline V gene sequence: CDR1 KGHDR, CDR2 SFDVKD. The CDR3 sequence: CATRGQGATGELFF. As DNA, the CDR3 is TGTGCCACCAGGGGACAGGGGGCCACCGGGGAGCTGTTTTTT.

The chain is built from TRBV5-5 and TRBJ1-2; D remains ambiguous. Trimming took off 0 bases at V and 0 bases at J, with 9 bases between the two ends. Per germline, CDR1 SGHKS and CDR2 YYEKEE (reference sequence). The CDR3 spans 15 residues. The CDR3 nucleotides are TGTGCCAGCAGCTTGGTGAGCCAGACTAACTATGGCTACACCTTC. Translating gives CASSLVSQTNYGYTF.

Comment on this clonotype: Just one base apart from a much larger clone, this may be a read error. V usage is TRBV20-1 and J usage is TRBJ2-1, with D uncertain. The CDR3 contains 13 residues. Germline CDR1 and CDR2: DFQATT and SNEGSKA (reference sequence). V lost 1 base, J lost 8 bases, and 12 bases lay in between. The CDR3 DNA is TGCAGTGCTAGAGGAAACCCCTTGGATGAGCAGTTCTTC. Amino acid sequence: CSARGNPLDEQFF.

This clonotype was observed at least ten times. V usage is TRBV20-1 and J usage is TRBJ2-1; D remains unclear. Trimming pared 3 bases from V and 5 bases from J, leaving 8 bases between. Germline values: CDR1 DFQATT, CDR2 SNEGSKA (reference sequence). This CDR3 is built from 12 residues. The CDR3 region is CSASKADNEQFF. DNA for the CDR3: TGCAGTGCTAGCAAGGCGGACAATGAGCAGTTCTTC.

This clonotype was counted a few times. The CDR3: CASSVVTTKDTQYF. In DNA form, the CDR3 reads TGTGCCAGCAGCGTAGTGACTACTAAGGATACGCAGTATTTT. The chain recombines TRBV9 with TRBJ2-3; weak D call: TRBD2 (5 bases). This CDR3 has 14 residues. V dropped 0 bases and J dropped 6 bases, with 11 bases sitting between them. In germline, CDR1 is SGDLS, CDR2 YYNGEE. The full variable domain, completed using reference TRBV9 and TRBJ2-3, is DSGVTQTPKHLITATGQRVTLRCSPRSGDLSVYWYQQSLDQGLQFLIQYYNGEERAKGNILERFSAQQFPDLHSELNLSSLELGDSALYFCASSVVTTKDTQYFGPGTRLTVL.

The chain carries TRBV20-1 and TRBJ2-1; D uncertain. The CDR3 consists of 15 residues. Per germline, CDR1 DFQATT and CDR2 SNEGSKA (reference sequence). V was pared by 5 bases and J by 8 bases, with 22 bases between. The CDR3 DNA reads TGCAGTGCTCCTACTACTAACCAAGGGCACGATGAGCAGTTCTTC. Its translation: CSAPTTNQGHDEQFF.

In its sample, this clonotype was seen a few times. The rearrangement links TRBV9 to TRBJ2-3; perhaps TRBD2 as D (6 bases). The germline V gene encodes CDR1 SGDLS and CDR2 YYNGEE. Trimming removed 0 bases from V and 4 bases from J, with 15 bases in between. The CDR3 covers 16 residues. Written as DNA, the CDR3 is TGTGCCAGCAGCGTAGGGTCTAGCGTCGACGCAGATACGCAGTATTTT. This gives the protein CASSVGSSVDADTQYF.

This chain joins TRBV15 and TRBJ1-5; 10 nucleotides align to TRBD1. This CDR3 is built from 14 residues. Per germline, CDR1 LNHNV and CDR2 YYDKDF (reference sequence). V lost 3 bases, J lost 6 bases, and 2 bases stayed unmatched. Here the CDR3 reads CATSSGQGGQPQHF. The CDR3 region has the DNA TGTGCCACCAGCAGCGGACAGGGGGGTCAGCCCCAGCATTTT.

This clonotype was counted ten times or more. The chain uses TRBV4-2 and TRBJ1-2; 7 nucleotides align to TRBD1. Germline loops: CDR1 LGHNA, CDR2 YNFKEQ. Germline trimming cut 4 bases from V and 2 bases from J; bases unmatched to any gene: 10. The CDR3 has 16 amino acids. The CDR3 DNA sequence: TGTGCCAGCAGCCGGGACAGTGAGTCTCTGAACTATGGCTACACCTTC. Amino acid sequence: CASSRDSESLNYGYTF.

This chain connects TRBV7-2 to TRBJ1-1, with D maybe TRBD1 (5 bases). Germline V gene sequence: CDR1 SGHTA, CDR2 FQGNSA. Trimming took 5 bases from V and 6 from J, leaving 16 bases between them. The CDR3 totals 14 residues. The CDR3 loop is CASSPRGRGAEAFF. The DNA for the CDR3 is TGTGCCAGCAGCCCCCGAGGGAGAGGGGCTGAAGCTTTCTTT.

This clonotype was counted ten times or more. The chain combines TRBV4-3 with TRBJ1-6, with D uncertain. From germline, CDR1 is LGHNA and CDR2 YSLEER. CDR3 length: 18 amino acids. Deletions cut 2 bases from V and 0 bases from J, with 14 bases between. DNA of the CDR3: TGCGCCAGCAGCCAATCGGATTGGGTCGGCTCCTATAATTCACCCCTCCACTTT. Encoded protein: CASSQSDWVGSYNSPLHF.

This clonotype was counted between two and nine times. The rearrangement links TRBV6-2 or TRBV6-3 to TRBJ2-1; 9 positions match TRBD1. The CDR3 loop spans 15 amino acids. Germline V gives CDR1 MNHEY, CDR2 SVGEGT. V shed 4 bases, J shed 5 bases, and the junction held 6 bases outside the gene matches. The DNA of the CDR3 is TGTGCCAGCAGTTTTAGGACAGGGGTAGACAATGAGCAGTTCTTC. This gives the protein CASSFRTGVDNEQFF.

The rearrangement uses TRBV6-5 and TRBJ2-3; D is undetermined. Trimming shortened V by 4 bases and J by 1 base, and 9 bases separated the two germline ends. The germline V gene encodes CDR1 MNHEY and CDR2 SVGAGI. The CDR3 loop spans 14 amino acids. The CDR3 loop reads CASSSRYRTDTQYF. The CDR3, as DNA: TGTGCCAGCAGTTCAAGATATCGCACAGATACGCAGTATTTT.

This clonotype was counted a few times. The rearrangement links TRBV6-2 or TRBV6-3 to TRBJ2-5; 9 nucleotides align to TRBD2. The junction had 3 bases not matched to a gene; V was cut back by 4 bases and J by 3 bases. This CDR3 has 14 amino acids. CDR1 and CDR2 from the germline V gene are MNHEY and SVGEGT. CDR3 residues: CASSLLAGKETQYF. CDR3 sequence (DNA): TGTGCCAGCAGTTTACTAGCGGGCAAAGAGACCCAGTACTTC.

This clonotype was found a few times. The chain employs TRBV12-3 or TRBV12-4 and TRBJ2-5, with 7 bases identical to TRBD2. The CDR3 length is 15 residues. After removal of 3 bases from V and 1 base from J, the junction contained 5 bases not matched to a gene. The CDR3 is CASSFGGGSQETQYF. The CDR3, as DNA: TGTGCCAGCAGTTTTGGGGGGGGGTCCCAAGAGACCCAGTACTTC.